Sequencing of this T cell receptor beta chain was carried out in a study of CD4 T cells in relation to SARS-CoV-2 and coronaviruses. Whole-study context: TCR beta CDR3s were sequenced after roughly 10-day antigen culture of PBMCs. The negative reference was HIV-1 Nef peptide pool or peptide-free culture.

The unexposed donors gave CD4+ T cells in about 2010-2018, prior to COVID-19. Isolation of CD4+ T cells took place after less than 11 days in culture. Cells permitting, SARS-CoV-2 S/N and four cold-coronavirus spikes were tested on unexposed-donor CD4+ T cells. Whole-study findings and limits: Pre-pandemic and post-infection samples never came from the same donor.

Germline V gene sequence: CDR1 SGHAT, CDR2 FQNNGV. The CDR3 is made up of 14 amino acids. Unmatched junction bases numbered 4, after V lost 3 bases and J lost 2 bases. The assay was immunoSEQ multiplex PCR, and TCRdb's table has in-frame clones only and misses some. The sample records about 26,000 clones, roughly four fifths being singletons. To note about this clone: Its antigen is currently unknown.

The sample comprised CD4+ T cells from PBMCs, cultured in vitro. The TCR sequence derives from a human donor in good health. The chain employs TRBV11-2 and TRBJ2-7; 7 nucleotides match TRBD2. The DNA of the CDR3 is TGTGCCAGCAGCTTTGAGCGGGGCCCCTACGAGCAGTACTTC. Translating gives CASSFERGPYEQYF.